One T cell receptor beta chain is described in this entry. Clones were sequenced by immunoSEQ multiplex PCR, and TCRdb holds only the in-frame ones, with some missing. This table holds approximately 290,000 clones, more than 85% found once. The CDR3 spans 16 residues. Germline assignment: CDR1 SGHNT and CDR2 YYREEE (reference sequence). V lost 4 bases and J lost 3; bases outside the gene matches: 9. The sample belongs to a study of blood T cell repertoires in COVID-19. This chain uses TRBV5-4 with TRBJ2-3; 9 bases fit TRBD2. Sequenced: peripheral blood. The receptor was isolated from a man aged 25 to 45 with acute or convalescent COVID-19. The DNA for the CDR3 is TGTGCCAGCAGCAAAACCGGGACTAGCATTACAGATACGCAGTATTTT. Translated: CASSKTGTSITDTQYF.